Listed below are T cell receptor beta chains from one sample, sequenced in a study of CD8+CD57+ T cells in acquired aplastic anemia. TCRdb recomputed calls from the reads with MiXCR, one row per CDR3 protein. There are about 180,000 distinct CDR3 sequences in the sample; 45% to 55% occur only once, and roughly 1.1% lies in the top ten. Sequencing was performed on sorted CD4+, CD8+, or CD8+CD57+ T cells (not recorded which) from PBMCs. Receptors originate from a human donor with aplastic anemia. The CDR3 runs from the conserved cysteine through the conserved F or W. A D gene is named only where the DNA matches it firmly. Only some rows state a clone size, as once, few, many or a class for expanded clones.

clone size	D gene	V gene	J gene	CDR3 protein	CDR3 DNA
.	.	TRBV28	TRBJ1-5	CASSWVSSNQPQHF	TGTGCCAGCAGTTGGGTCAGTAGCAATCAGCCCCAGCATTTT
.	TRBD1	TRBV24-1	TRBJ1-5	CATTTGSQPQHF	TGTGCCACCACGACAGGGAGCCAGCCCCAGCATTTT
.	.	TRBV10-3	TRBJ2-7	CAIRGTYEQYF	TGTGCCATCAGAGGGACCTACGAGCAGTACTTC
.	.	TRBV6-5	TRBJ2-5	CASRTGVTPGPQYF	TGTGCCAGCAGGACTGGGGTCACTCCCGGGCCCCAGTACTTC
.	.	TRBV4-2	TRBJ2-1	CASSQDTASYNEQFF	TGTGCCAGCAGCCAAGACACAGCCTCCTACAATGAGCAGTTCTTC
.	.	TRBV3-1	TRBJ1-1	CASSQDWGFGQLNTEAFF	TGTGCCAGCAGCCAAGATTGGGGATTTGGACAGTTGAACACTGAAGCTTTCTTT
few	.	TRBV5-1	TRBJ1-1	CASSLAGGEVNTEAFF	TGCGCCAGCAGCTTGGCCGGGGGGGAGGTGAACACTGAAGCTTTCTTT
many	.	TRBV7-2	TRBJ1-1	CASSFGIGVTEAFF	TGTGCCAGCAGCTTTGGGATAGGGGTCACTGAAGCTTTCTTT
.	.	TRBV2	TRBJ2-2	CASRPGTGRNTGELFF	TGTGCCAGCAGGCCCGGGACCGGGAGGAACACCGGGGAGCTGTTTTTT
.	TRBD1	TRBV19	TRBJ1-1	CASTARQGRTEAFF	TGTGCCAGTACCGCGAGACAGGGTAGGACTGAAGCTTTCTTT
.	.	TRBV24-1	TRBJ1-6	CATSESRDNSPLHF	TGTGCCACCAGTGAATCTCGAGATAATTCACCCCTCCACTTT
.	.	TRBV6-5	TRBJ2-1	CASSYSARGNQFF	TGTGCCAGCAGTTACTCGGCACGGGGGAACCAGTTCTTC
many	.	TRBV3-1	TRBJ1-4	CASSQAPNEKLFF	TGTGCCAGCAGCCAAGCCCCAAATGAAAAACTGTTTTTT
many	.	TRBV7-7	TRBJ2-1	CASSLLGAGEQFF	TGTGCTAGCAGCTTATTGGGGGCTGGGGAGCAGTTCTTC
.	.	TRBV12-3/TRBV12-4	TRBJ2-5	CASCTWAGETQYF	TGTGCCAGCTGTACCTGGGCGGGAGAGACCCAGTACTTC
.	TRBD2	TRBV29-1	TRBJ2-2	CSVDPGTSGRAGGELFF	TGCAGCGTTGACCCTGGTACTAGCGGGAGGGCCGGCGGGGAGCTGTTTTTT
many	.	TRBV10-3	TRBJ2-2	CAISATSPRSSGELFF	TGTGCCATCAGTGCAACTAGTCCGCGGTCCTCCGGGGAGCTGTTTTTT